This TCR beta chain emerged from a study of T cells in tuberculosis. After thawing and overnight rest, PBMC were stained with GMM-loaded CD1B tetramer, viability dye and anti-CD3 for sorting. The CD1B tetramers carried C32 glucose monomycolate purified from Rhodococcus equi. Chain pairing is unknown; alpha and beta were sequenced separately. Sequencing was performed with immunoSEQ multiplex PCR; in TCRdb, only in-frame clones are kept and a portion is missing. This table has approximately 100,000 clones, approximately 91% appearing once. V shed 1 base, J shed 4 bases, and the junction held 4 bases outside the gene matches. Germline values: CDR1 SGHDN, CDR2 FVKESK. There are 14 residues in the CDR3.

The specimen sequenced was CD1b-GMM tetramer-negative cells sorted from PBMCs. The source of this sequence is an adult woman with latent tuberculosis. The chain carries TRBV14 and TRBJ2-7; 7 bases line up with TRBD2. The DNA for the CDR3 is TGTGCCAGCAGCCAAGTGTGGGGGGGGTACGAGCAGTACTTC. It codes for CASSQVWGGYEQYF. The full variable domain, rest sourced from reference TRBV14 and TRBJ2-7, is EAGVTQFPSHSVIEKGQTVTLRCDPISGHDNLYWYRRVMGKEIKFLLHFVKESKQDESGMPNNRFLAERTGGTYSTLKVQPAELEDSGVYFCASSQVWGGYEQYFGPGTRLTVT.